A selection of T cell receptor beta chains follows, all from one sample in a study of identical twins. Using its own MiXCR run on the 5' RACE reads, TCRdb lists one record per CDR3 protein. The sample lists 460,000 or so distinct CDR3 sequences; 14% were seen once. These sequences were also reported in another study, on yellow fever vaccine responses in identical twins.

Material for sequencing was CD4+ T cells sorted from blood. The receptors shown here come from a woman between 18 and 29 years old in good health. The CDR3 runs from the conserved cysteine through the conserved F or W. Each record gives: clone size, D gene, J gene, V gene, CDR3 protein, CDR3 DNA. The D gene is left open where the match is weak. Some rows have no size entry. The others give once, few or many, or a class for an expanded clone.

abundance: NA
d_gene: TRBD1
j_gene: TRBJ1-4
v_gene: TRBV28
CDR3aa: CASSSGGGQSEKLFF
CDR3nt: TGTGCCAGCAGTTCAGGGGGGGGACAATCGGAAAAACTGTTTTTT

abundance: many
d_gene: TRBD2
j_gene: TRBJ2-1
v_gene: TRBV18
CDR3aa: CASSPGLGNEQFF
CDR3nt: TGTGCCAGCAGCCCCGGACTAGGCAATGAGCAGTTCTTC

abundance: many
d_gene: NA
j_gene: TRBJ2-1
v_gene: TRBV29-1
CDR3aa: CSVGHYEQFF
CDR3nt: TGCAGCGTCGGGCATTATGAGCAGTTCTTC

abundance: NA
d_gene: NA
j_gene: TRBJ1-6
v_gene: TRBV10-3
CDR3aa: CAISERGHGPLPLHF
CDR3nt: TGTGCCATCAGTGAGCGGGGACATGGGCCTCTGCCCCTCCACTTT

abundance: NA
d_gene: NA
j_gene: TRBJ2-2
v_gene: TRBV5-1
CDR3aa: CASSAHQGPGELFF
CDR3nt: TGCGCCAGCAGCGCCCATCAGGGGCCCGGGGAGCTGTTTTTT

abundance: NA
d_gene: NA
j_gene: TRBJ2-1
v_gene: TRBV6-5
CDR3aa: CASSVAHQQFF
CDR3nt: TGTGCCAGCAGTGTAGCACACCAGCAGTTCTTC

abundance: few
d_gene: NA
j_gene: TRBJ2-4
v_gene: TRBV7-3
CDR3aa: CASSLPKPGGAKNIQYF
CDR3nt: TGTGCCAGCAGCTTACCCAAGCCAGGAGGGGCCAAAAACATTCAGTACTTC

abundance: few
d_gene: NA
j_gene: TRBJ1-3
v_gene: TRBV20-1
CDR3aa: CSARDGRAGNTIYF
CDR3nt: TGCAGTGCTAGAGATGGCAGGGCTGGAAACACCATATATTTT

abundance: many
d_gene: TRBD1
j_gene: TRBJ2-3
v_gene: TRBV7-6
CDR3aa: CASSLTGGGTDTQYF
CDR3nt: TGTGCCAGCAGTCTGACAGGGGGCGGCACAGATACGCAGTATTTT

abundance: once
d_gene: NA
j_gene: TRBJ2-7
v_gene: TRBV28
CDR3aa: CASSPAPTYEQYF
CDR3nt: TGTGCCAGCAGTCCCGCGCCTACCTACGAGCAGTACTTC

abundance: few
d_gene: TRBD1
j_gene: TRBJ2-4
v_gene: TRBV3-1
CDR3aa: CASSQEGTGIVQYF
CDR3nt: TGTGCCAGCAGCCAAGAAGGGACAGGGATAGTTCAGTACTTC

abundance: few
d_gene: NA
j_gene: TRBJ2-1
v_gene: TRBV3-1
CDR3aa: CASSPGSNEQFF
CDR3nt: TGTGCCAGCAGCCCCGGGAGCAATGAGCAGTTCTTC

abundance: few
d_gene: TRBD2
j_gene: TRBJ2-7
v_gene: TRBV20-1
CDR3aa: CSANSGGGVYEQYF
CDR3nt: TGCAGTGCTAATTCGGGGGGGGGCGTCTACGAGCAGTACTTC

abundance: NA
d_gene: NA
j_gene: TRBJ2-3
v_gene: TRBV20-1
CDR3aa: CSARATTGTDTQYF
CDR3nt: TGCAGTGCTAGGGCTACTACAGGAACAGATACGCAGTATTTT

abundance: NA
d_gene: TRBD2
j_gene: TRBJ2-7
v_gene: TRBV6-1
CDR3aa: CATRSTGGSYEQYF
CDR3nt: TGTGCCACCCGAAGTACGGGAGGATCCTACGAGCAGTACTTC

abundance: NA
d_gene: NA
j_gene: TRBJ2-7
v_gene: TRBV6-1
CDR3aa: CASSGTGLRNEQYF
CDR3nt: TGTGCCAGCAGTGGAACAGGGTTGAGGAACGAGCAGTACTTC

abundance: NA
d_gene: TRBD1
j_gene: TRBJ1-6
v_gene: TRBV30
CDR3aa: CAWSAGGADSPLHF
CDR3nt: TGTGCCTGGAGCGCAGGGGGCGCAGATTCACCCCTCCACTTT

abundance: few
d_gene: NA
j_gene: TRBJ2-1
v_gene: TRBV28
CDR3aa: CASSLLFSSSPQFF
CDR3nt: TGTGCCAGCAGTTTATTGTTCTCTTCTTCGCCGCAGTTCTTC

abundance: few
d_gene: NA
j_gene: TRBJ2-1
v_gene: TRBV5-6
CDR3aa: CASSLMTREIQFF
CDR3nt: TGTGCCAGCAGCTTGATGACTAGAGAGATTCAGTTCTTC

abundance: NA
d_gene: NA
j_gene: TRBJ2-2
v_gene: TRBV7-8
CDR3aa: CASSFIGKAMEELFF
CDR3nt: TGTGCCAGCAGCTTTATAGGGAAGGCCATGGAGGAGCTGTTTTTT

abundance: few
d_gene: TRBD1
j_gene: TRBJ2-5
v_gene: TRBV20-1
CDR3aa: CSATQGARETQYF
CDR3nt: TGCAGTGCTACCCAGGGGGCGCGTGAGACCCAGTACTTC

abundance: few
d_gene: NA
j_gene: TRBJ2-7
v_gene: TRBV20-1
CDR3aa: CSATQGSLYEQYF
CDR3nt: TGCAGTGCTACACAGGGTTCCCTCTACGAGCAGTACTTC

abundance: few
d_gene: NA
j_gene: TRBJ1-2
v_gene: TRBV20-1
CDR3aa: CSARAPGTFSYGYTF
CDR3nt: TGCAGTGCTAGAGCCCCCGGGACTTTTTCCTATGGCTACACCTTC

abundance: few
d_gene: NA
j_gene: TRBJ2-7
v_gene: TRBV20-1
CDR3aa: CSAIPMITGARSYEQYF
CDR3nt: TGCAGTGCAATCCCGATGATTACGGGAGCCCGTTCCTACGAGCAGTACTTC

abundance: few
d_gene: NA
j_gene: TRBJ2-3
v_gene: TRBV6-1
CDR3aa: CASRRYRALNTDTQYF
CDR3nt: TGTGCCAGCAGAAGGTATAGGGCTTTGAATACAGATACGCAGTATTTT

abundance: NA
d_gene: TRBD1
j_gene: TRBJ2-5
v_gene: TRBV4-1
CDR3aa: CASSQGQGSYVVETQYF
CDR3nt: TGCGCCAGCAGCCAAGGACAGGGGAGTTATGTCGTGGAGACCCAGTACTTC

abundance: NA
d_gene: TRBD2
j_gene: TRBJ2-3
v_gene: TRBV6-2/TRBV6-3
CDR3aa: CASRLGLAFTDTQYF
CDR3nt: TGTGCCAGCAGATTGGGACTAGCTTTCACAGATACGCAGTATTTT

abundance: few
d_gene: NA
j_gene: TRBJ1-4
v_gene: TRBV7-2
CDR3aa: CASSLAANGEKLFF
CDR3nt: TGTGCCAGCAGTTTAGCGGCTAACGGTGAAAAACTGTTTTTT

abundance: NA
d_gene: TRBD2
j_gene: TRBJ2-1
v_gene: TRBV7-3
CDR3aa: CASSRTSGVREQFF
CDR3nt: TGTGCCAGCAGCCGGACTAGCGGGGTGCGTGAGCAGTTCTTC

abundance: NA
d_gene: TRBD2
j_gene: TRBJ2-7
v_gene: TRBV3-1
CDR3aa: CAISQSTPGGGVSYEQYF
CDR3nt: TGTGCCATCAGCCAATCAACCCCCGGGGGGGGAGTCTCCTACGAGCAGTACTTC

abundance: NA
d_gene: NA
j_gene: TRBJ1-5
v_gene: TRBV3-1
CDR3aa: CASSQGSSSFLSNQPQHF
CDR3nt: TGTGCCAGCAGCCAAGGTTCTAGCTCATTTCTTAGCAATCAGCCCCAGCATTTT

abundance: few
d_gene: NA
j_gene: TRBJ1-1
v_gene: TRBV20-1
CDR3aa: CSPTFNTGSNTEAFF
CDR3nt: TGCAGTCCAACATTCAACACAGGGTCGAACACTGAAGCTTTCTTT

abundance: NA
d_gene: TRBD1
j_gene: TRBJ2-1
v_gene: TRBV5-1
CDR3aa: CASSQGQGVYNEQFF
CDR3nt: TGCGCCAGCAGCCAGGGACAGGGGGTATACAATGAGCAGTTCTTC

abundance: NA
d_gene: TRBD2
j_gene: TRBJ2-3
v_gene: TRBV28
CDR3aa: CASSSLLGGNSNTDTQYF
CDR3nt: TGTGCCAGCAGTAGCCTATTGGGAGGGAATTCTAACACAGATACGCAGTATTTT

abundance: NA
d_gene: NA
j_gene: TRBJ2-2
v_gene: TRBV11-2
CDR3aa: CASSAEQGTGELFF
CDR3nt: TGTGCCAGCAGCGCGGAACAGGGTACCGGGGAGCTGTTTTTT

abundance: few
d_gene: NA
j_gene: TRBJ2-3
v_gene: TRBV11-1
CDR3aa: CASSLNPRSVGPGSHADTQYF
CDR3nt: TGTGCCAGCAGCTTGAATCCCCGGAGTGTGGGGCCCGGTTCTCACGCAGATACGCAGTATTTT

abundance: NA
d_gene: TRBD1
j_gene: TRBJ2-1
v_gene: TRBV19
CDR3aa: CASKKGARDEQFF
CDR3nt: TGTGCCAGTAAAAAGGGGGCGAGGGATGAGCAGTTCTTC

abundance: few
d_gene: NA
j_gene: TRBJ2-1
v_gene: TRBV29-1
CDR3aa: CSVGPGVFSHEQFF
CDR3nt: TGCAGCGTTGGACCAGGGGTGTTTTCCCATGAGCAGTTCTTC

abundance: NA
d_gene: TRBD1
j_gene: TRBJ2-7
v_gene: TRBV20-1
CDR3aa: CSAKGDRADGEYF
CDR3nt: TGCAGTGCTAAGGGGGACAGGGCAGACGGGGAGTACTTC

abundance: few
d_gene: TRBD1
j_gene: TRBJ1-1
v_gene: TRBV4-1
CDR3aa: CASTTKGGIRSTEAFF
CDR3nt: TGCGCCAGCACCACGAAAGGGGGCATCAGGAGCACTGAAGCTTTCTTT

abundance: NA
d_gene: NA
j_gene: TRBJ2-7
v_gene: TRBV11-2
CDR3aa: CASSLDARYEQYF
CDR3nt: TGTGCCAGCAGCTTAGATGCGCGTTACGAGCAGTACTTC

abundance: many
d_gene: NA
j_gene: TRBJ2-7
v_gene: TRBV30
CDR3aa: CAWRRQGLTYEQYF
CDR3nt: TGTGCCTGGAGGAGGCAGGGTCTGACCTACGAGCAGTACTTC

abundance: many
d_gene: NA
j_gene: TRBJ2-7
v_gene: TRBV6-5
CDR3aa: CASSQGPTYEQYF
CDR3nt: TGTGCCAGCAGTCAGGGACCGACCTACGAGCAGTACTTC

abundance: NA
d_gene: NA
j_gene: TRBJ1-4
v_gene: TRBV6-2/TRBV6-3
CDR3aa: CASSPAGSGGEKLFF
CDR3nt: TGTGCCAGCAGCCCCGCCGGGTCCGGCGGTGAAAAACTGTTTTTT

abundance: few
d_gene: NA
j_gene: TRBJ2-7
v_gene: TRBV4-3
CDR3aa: CASSENLRGPYEQYF
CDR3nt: TGCGCCAGCAGCGAAAACTTAAGGGGTCCCTACGAGCAGTACTTC

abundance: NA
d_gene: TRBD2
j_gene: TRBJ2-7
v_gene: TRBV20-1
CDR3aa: CSAVAGGIYEQYF
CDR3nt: TGCAGTGCTGTAGCGGGAGGAATCTACGAGCAGTACTTC

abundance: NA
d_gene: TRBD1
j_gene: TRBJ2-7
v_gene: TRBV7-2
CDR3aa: CASSGTGAEEDF
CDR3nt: TGTGCCAGCAGCGGGACAGGGGCCGAAGAGGACTTC

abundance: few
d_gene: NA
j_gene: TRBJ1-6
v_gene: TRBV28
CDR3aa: CASSLRTATVTLHF
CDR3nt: TGTGCCAGCAGTTTACGGACGGCGACGGTCACCCTCCACTTT

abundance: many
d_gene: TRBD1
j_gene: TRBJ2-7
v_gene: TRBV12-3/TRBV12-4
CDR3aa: CASSPRDSSYEQYF
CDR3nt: TGTGCCAGCAGTCCCCGGGACAGCTCCTACGAGCAGTACTTC

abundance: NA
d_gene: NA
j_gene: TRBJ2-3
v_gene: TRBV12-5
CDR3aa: CASGSSGLGTDTQYF
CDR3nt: TGTGCTAGTGGTTCCTCGGGACTTGGCACAGATACGCAGTATTTT

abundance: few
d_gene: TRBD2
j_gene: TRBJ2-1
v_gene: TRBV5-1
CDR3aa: CASSKGSGGSSYNEQFF
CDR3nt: TGCGCCAGCAGCAAGGGTAGCGGGGGGAGCTCCTACAATGAGCAGTTCTTC

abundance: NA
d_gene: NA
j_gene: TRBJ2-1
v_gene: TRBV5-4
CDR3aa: CASSPIGGGRNEQFF
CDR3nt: TGTGCCAGCAGCCCGATCGGGGGTGGACGCAATGAGCAGTTCTTC

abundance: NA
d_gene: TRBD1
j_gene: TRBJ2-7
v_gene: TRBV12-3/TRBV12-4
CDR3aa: CTSSPIQGTSDEQYF
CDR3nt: TGTACCAGCAGCCCCATACAGGGGACCTCGGACGAGCAGTACTTC

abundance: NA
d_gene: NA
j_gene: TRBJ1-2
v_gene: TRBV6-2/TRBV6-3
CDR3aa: CASSYNQFDDYGYTF
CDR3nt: TGTGCCAGCAGTTACAATCAGTTTGACGACTATGGCTACACCTTC

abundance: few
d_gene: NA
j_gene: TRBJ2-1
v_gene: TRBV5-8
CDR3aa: CASSLGRAPYNEQFF
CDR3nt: TGTGCCAGCAGCTTGGGCAGGGCCCCTTACAATGAGCAGTTCTTC

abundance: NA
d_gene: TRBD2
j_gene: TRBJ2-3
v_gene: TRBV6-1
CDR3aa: CASSETSWLAGRTDTQYF
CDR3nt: TGTGCCAGCAGTGAAACATCATGGCTAGCGGGGCGCACAGATACGCAGTATTTT

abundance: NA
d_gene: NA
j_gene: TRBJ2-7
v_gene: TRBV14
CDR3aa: CASSRAESYEQYF
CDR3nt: TGTGCCAGCAGCCGAGCGGAAAGCTACGAGCAGTACTTC

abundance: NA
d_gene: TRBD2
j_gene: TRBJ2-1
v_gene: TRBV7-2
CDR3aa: CASSLALTSGVLNEQFF
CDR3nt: TGTGCCAGCAGCTTAGCGTTGACTAGCGGGGTGCTCAATGAGCAGTTCTTC